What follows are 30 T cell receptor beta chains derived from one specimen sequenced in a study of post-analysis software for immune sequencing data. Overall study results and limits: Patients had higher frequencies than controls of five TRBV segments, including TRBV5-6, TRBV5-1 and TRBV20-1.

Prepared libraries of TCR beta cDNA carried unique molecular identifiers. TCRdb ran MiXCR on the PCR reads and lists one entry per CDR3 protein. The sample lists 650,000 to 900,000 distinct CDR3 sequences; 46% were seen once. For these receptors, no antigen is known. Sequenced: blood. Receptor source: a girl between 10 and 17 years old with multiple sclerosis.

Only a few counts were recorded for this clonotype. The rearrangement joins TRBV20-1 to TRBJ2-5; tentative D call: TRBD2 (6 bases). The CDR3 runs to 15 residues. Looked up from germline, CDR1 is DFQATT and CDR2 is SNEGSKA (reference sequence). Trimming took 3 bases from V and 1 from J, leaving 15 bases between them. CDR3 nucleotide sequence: TGCAGTGCTAGTTCCGACGGGAGTACCCAAGAGACCCAGTACTTC. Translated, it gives CSASSDGSTQETQYF.

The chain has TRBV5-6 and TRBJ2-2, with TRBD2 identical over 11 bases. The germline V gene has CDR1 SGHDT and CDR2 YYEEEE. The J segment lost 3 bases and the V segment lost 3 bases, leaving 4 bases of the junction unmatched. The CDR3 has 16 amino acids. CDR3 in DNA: TGTGCCAGCAGCTCCGGGACTAGCGGATACACCGGGGAGCTGTTTTTT. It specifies CASSSGTSGYTGELFF.

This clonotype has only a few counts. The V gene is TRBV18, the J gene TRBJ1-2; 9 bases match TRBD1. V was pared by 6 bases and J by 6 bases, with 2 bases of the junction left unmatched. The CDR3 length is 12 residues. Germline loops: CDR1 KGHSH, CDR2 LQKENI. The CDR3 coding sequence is TGTGCCAGCTCCGGGACAGGGAATGGCTACACCTTC. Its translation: CASSGTGNGYTF. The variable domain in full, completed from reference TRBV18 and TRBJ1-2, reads NAGVMQNPRHLVRRRGQEARLRCSPMKGHSHVYWYRQLPEEGLKFMVYLQKENIIDESGMPKERFSAEFPKEGPSILRIQQVVRGDSAAYFCASSGTGNGYTFGSGTRLTVV.

CDR3 in amino acids: CASSSSLAAAGGVEQYF. The CDR3 DNA sequence: TGCGCCAGCAGCTCAAGTCTCGCGGCGGCAGGGGGGGTTGAGCAGTACTTC. The chain couples TRBV5-1 to TRBJ2-7; D is perhaps TRBD1 or TRBD2 (7 bases each). Germline CDR1 SGHRS, CDR2 YFSETQ. V lost 3 bases, J lost 7 bases, and 26 bases lay in between. The length of the CDR3 is 17 residues.

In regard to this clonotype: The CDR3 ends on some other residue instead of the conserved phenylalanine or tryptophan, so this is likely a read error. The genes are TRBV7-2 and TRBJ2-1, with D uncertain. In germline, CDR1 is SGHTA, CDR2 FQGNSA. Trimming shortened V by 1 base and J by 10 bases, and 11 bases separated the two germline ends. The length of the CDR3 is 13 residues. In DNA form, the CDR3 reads TGTGCCAGCAGCTTAGTCGAGTCGGGCGAGCAGTTCTAC. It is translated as CASSLVESGEQFY.

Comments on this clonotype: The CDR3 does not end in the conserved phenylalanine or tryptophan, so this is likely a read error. CDR3 residues: CASSPLPEPSTPNEQFC. DNA for the CDR3: TGTGCCAGCAGCCCCCTCCCGGAACCCTCTACCCCCAATGAGCAGTTCTGC. This sequence joins TRBV7-3 and TRBJ2-1; D remains unclear. In germline, CDR1 is SGHTA, CDR2 FQGTGA. The CDR3 covers 17 residues. V lost 5 bases to trimming and J lost 6 bases, with 23 bases between them.

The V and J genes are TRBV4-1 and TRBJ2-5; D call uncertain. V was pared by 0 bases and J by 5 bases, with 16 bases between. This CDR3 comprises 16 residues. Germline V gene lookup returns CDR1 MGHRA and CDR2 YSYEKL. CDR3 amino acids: CASSQERSLTGETQYF. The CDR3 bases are TGCGCCAGCAGCCAAGAGCGCAGTTTGACTGGGGAGACCCAGTACTTC.

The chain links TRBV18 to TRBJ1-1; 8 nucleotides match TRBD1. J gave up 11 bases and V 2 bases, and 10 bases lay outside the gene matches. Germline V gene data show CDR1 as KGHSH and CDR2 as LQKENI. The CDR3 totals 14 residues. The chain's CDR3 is CASSPNLSQGAAFF. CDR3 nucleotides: TGTGCCAGCTCACCAAACTTATCCCAGGGGGCGGCTTTCTTT.

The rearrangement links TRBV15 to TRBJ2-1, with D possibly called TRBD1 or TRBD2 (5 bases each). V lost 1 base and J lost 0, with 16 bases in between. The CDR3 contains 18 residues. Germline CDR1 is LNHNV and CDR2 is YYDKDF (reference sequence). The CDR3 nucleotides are TGTGCCACCAGCAGAGGCTGGGCTAGTGGGGGCTCCTACAATGAGCAGTTCTTC. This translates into CATSRGWASGGSYNEQFF.

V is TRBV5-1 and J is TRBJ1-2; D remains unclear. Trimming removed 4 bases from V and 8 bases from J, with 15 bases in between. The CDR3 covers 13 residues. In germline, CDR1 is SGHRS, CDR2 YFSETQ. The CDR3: CASSPGNGGGYTF. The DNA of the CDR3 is TGCGCCAGCAGCCCGGGGAACGGAGGGGGCTACACCTTC.

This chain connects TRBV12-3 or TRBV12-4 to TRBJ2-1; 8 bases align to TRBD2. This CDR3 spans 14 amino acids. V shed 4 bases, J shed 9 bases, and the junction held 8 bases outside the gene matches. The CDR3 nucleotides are TGTGCCAGCAGTTGGCGCGGGAGGCCGTCTGAGCAGTTCTTC. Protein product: CASSWRGRPSEQFF.

The CDR3 DNA sequence: TGCGCCAGCACCCCCGGGACAGCGAGCACTGAAGCTTTCTTT. Amino acids: CASTPGTASTEAFF. This chain joins TRBV5-1 and TRBJ1-1; 7 bases match TRBD1. The V gene end was trimmed by 6 bases and the J gene end by 4 bases; junction bases not matched to a gene: 9. The CDR3 loop spans 14 amino acids. Germline lookup yields CDR1 SGHRS and CDR2 YFSETQ.

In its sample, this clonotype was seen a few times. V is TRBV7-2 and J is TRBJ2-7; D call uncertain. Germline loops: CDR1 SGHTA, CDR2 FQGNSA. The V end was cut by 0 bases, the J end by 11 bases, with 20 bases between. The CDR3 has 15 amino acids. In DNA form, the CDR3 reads TGTGCCAGCAGCTTAGCGGGGTCAACCTCCCCATTAAAGTACTTC. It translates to CASSLAGSTSPLKYF.

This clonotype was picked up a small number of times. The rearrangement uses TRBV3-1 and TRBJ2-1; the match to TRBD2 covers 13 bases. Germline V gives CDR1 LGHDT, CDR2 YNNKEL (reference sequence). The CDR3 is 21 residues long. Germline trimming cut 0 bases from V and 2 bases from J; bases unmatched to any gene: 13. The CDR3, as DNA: TGTGCCAGCAGCCAAGATCCCGGGACTAGCGGGACTATCGCGGCCTACAATGAGCAGTTCTTC. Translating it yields CASSQDPGTSGTIAAYNEQFF.

The CDR3 DNA follows: TGTGCCACCAGCAGAGATAGGGCTAGCGGGACCAATGAGCAGTTCTTC. Protein product: CATSRDRASGTNEQFF. This chain joins TRBV15 and TRBJ2-1, with 9 bases that match TRBD2. CDR3 size: 16 residues. Germline CDR1 is LNHNV and CDR2 is YYDKDF (reference sequence). Trimming removed 0 bases from V and 6 bases from J; junction bases left unmatched: 6.

The CDR3 region has the DNA TGTGCCAGCAGCCCCCCGAAGGGAAGTTACACTGAAGCTTTCTTT. Protein sequence: CASSPPKGSYTEAFF. The chain joins TRBV7-9 to TRBJ1-1; D gene ambiguous. The V end lost 5 bases, the J end lost 3 bases, and 16 bases lay between the germline ends. CDR1 and CDR2 from the germline V gene are SEHNR and FQNEAQ (reference sequence). CDR3 size: 15 residues.

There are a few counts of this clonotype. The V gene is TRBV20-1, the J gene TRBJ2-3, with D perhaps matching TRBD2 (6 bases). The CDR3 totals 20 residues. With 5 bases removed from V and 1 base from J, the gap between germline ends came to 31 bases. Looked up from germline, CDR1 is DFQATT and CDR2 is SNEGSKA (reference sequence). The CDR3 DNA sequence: TGCAGTGCTGGACTTTCCGGGACTCCGTTTCATCGATCGCGCACAGATACGCAGTATTTT. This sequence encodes CSAGLSGTPFHRSRTDTQYF.

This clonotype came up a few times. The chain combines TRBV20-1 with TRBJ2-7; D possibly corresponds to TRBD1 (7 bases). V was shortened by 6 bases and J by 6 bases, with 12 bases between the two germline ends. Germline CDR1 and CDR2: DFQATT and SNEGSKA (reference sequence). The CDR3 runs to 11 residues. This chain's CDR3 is CSAAQGGEQYF. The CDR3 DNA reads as TGCAGTGCCGCCCAGGGGGGCGAGCAGTACTTC.

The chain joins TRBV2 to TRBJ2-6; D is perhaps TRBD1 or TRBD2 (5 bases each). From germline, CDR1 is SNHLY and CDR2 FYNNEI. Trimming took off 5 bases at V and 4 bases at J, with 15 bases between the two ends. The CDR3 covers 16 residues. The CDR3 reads CASSRDARSGANVLTF. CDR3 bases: TGTGCCAGCAGTCGGGACGCGCGGTCGGGGGCCAACGTCCTGACTTTC.

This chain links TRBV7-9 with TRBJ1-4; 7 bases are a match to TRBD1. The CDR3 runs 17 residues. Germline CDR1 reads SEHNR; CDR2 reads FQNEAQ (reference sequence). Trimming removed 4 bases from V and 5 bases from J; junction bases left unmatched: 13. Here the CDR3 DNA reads TGTGCCAGCAGCTCTTTTTTACGGGGGACAGCAAATGAAAAACTGTTTTTT. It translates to CASSSFLRGTANEKLFF.

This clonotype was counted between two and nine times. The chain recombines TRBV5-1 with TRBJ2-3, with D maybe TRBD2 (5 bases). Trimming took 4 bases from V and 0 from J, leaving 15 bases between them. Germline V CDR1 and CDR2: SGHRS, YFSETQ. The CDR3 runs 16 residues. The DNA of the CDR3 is TGCGCCAGCAGCCTTTGGGGAGCGTCAAGCACAGATACGCAGTATTTT. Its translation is CASSLWGASSTDTQYF.

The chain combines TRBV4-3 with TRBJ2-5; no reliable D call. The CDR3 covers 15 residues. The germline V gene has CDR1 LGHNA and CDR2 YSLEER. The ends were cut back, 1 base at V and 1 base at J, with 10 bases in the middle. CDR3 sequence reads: CASSQGQNAQETQYF. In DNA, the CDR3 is TGCGCCAGCAGCCAAGGTCAAAACGCCCAAGAGACCCAGTACTTC.

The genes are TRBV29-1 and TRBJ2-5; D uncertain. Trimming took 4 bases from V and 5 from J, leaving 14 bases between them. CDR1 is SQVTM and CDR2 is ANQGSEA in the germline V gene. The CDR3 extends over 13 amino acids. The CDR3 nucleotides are TGCAGCGTTGGGAACGGCCCTTGGGAGACCCAGTACTTC. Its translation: CSVGNGPWETQYF.

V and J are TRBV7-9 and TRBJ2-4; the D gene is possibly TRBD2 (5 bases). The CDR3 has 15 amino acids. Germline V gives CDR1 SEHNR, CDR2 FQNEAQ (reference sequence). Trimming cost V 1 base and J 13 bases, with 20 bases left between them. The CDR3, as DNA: TGTGCCAGCAGCTTAGAGGACTCTTGGTACAATGAGCAGTACTTC. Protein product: CASSLEDSWYNEQYF. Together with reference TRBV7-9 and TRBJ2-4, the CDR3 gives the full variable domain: DTGVSQNPRHKITKRGQNVTFRCDPISEHNRLYWYRQTLGQGPEFLTYFQNEAQLEKSRLLSDRFSAERPKGSFSTLEIQRTEQGDSAMYLCASSLEDSWYNEQYFGAGTRLSVL.

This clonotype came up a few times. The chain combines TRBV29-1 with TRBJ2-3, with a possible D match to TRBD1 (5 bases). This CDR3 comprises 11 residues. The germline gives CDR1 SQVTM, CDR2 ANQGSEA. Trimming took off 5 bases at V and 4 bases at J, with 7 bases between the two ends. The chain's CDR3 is CSVRTPDTQYF. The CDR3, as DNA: TGCAGCGTTCGGACACCAGATACGCAGTATTTT.

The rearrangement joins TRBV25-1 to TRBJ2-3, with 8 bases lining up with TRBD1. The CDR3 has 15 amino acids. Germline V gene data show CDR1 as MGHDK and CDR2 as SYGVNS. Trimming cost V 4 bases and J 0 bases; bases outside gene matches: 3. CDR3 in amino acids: CASSATGGSTDTQYF. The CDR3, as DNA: TGTGCCAGCAGTGCTACAGGGGGAAGCACAGATACGCAGTATTTT.

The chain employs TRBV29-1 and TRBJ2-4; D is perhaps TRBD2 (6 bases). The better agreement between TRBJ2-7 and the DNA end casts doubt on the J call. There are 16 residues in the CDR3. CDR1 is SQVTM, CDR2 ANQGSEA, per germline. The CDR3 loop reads CSVEGARDGSSNEQYF. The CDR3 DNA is TGCAGCGTTGAAGGGGCAAGAGACGGGAGTAGCAACGAGCAGTACTTC.

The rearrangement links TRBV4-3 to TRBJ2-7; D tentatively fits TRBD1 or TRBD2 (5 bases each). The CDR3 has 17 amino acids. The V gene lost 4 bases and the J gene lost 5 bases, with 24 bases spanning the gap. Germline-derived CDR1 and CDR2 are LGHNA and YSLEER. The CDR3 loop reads CASSPEPSGHLVHEQYF. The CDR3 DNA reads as TGCGCCAGCAGCCCTGAGCCGAGCGGACACTTAGTCCACGAGCAGTACTTC.

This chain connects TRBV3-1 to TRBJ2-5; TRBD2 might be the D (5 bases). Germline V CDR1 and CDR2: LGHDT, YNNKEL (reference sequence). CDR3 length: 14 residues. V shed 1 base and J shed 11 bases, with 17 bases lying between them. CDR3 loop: CASSQGSGVGEQYF. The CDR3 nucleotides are TGTGCCAGCAGCCAAGGGTCCGGAGTCGGGGAGCAGTACTTC.

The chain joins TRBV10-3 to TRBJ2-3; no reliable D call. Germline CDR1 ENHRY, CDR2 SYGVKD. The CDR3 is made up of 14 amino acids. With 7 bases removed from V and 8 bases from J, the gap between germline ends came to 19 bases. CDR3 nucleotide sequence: TGTGCCATCACCGAACAAATCCCGGCCCTTACGCAGTATTTT. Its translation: CAITEQIPALTQYF.